A selection of T cell receptor beta chains follows, all from one sample in a study of early T cells in non-severe SARS-CoV-2 infection. In TCRdb, the 5' RACE reads were re-called with MiXCR into one record per CDR3 protein. Of tens of thousands of distinct CDR3 sequences listed, 5.8% are singletons. The specimen was whole blood. The origin of the receptors is an adult who was a healthcare worker with PCR-confirmed SARS-CoV-2 infection or an uninfected control (not recorded which). The CDR3 runs from the conserved cysteine through the conserved F or W. The D gene is left open where the match is weak. Rows may omit the clone size; those that give it use once, few, many or a size class.

TRBJ2-6 many NA TRBV6-4 CASSGGLTSGANVLTF TGTGCCAGCAGTGGGGGGCTCACCTCTGGGGCCAACGTCCTGACTTTC
TRBJ1-2 many NA TRBV19 CASRLGERGRANYGYTF TGTGCCAGTCGGCTCGGGGAACGGGGAAGAGCGAACTATGGCTACACCTTC
TRBJ2-1 few TRBD2 TRBV3-1 CASRLAGTSTYNEQFF TGTGCCAGCAGGCTTGCCGGGACTAGTACGTACAATGAGCAGTTCTTC
TRBJ2-7 many TRBD1 TRBV12-3/TRBV12-4 CASSLRRGHGSYEQYF TGTGCCAGCAGTTTACGCAGGGGGCATGGGTCCTACGAGCAGTACTTC
TRBJ2-5 many TRBD2 TRBV25-1 CASSEYRGVRGETQYF TGTGCCAGCAGTGAATACCGGGGGGTGAGGGGAGAGACCCAGTACTTC
TRBJ2-3 NA TRBD2 TRBV29-1 CSVEDRGGTDTQYF TGCAGCGTTGAAGATCGGGGGGGCACAGATACGCAGTATTTT
TRBJ1-4 few NA TRBV19 CASSSGNSRGEKLFF TGTGCCAGTAGTTCTGGCAATTCCCGGGGTGAAAAACTGTTTTTT
TRBJ2-1 many TRBD2 TRBV20-1 CSAGPGTSARNEQFF TGCAGTGCTGGACCCGGGACTAGCGCTAGAAATGAGCAGTTCTTC
TRBJ1-6 many TRBD1 TRBV4-3 CASSQTGTGGNSPLHF TGCGCCAGCAGCCAAACCGGGACAGGGGGCAATTCACCCCTCCACTTT
TRBJ1-2 many NA TRBV5-1 CASTHGGVTDRGYTF TGCGCCAGCACCCACGGCGGAGTGACCGATAGAGGCTACACCTTC
TRBJ2-7 many NA TRBV7-2 CASSPLLVEQYF TGTGCCAGCTCTCCTCTCCTCGTGGAGCAGTACTTC
TRBJ1-6 many NA TRBV7-6 CASSTGRTTNSPLHF TGTGCCAGCAGCACCGGACGGACGACTAATTCACCCCTCCACTTT
TRBJ1-2 many NA TRBV3-1 CASSPVESYGYTF TGTGCCAGCAGCCCGGTAGAGAGCTATGGCTACACCTTC
TRBJ2-2 many NA TRBV6-2/TRBV6-3 CASSRPAGNTGELFF TGTGCCAGCAGTCGTCCGGCGGGGAACACCGGGGAGCTGTTTTTT
TRBJ1-1 NA TRBD1 TRBV4-1 CASSETTPGQKNTEAFF TGCGCCAGCAGCGAGACCACGCCGGGACAGAAGAACACTGAAGCTTTCTTT
TRBJ2-7 many NA TRBV28 CASKEGYEQYF TGTGCCAGCAAAGAGGGGTACGAGCAGTACTTC
TRBJ2-7 many NA TRBV10-3 CAISEWPGGTYEQYF TGTGCCATCAGTGAGTGGCCGGGGGGCACCTACGAGCAGTACTTC
TRBJ2-1 NA NA TRBV10-3 CAISEGSSNEQFF TGTGCCATCAGTGAAGGCAGTTCCAATGAGCAGTTCTTC
TRBJ2-1 many NA TRBV7-2 CASSYVPRGRLSSYNEQFF TGTGCCAGCAGCTACGTCCCTCGGGGCAGGCTCAGCTCCTACAATGAGCAGTTCTTC
TRBJ1-4 many NA TRBV5-6 CASSLAQGRLFF TGTGCCAGCAGCTTGGCCCAAGGGAGACTGTTTTTT
TRBJ2-7 many NA TRBV30 CAWVSGSYEQYF TGTGCCTGGGTCAGCGGATCCTACGAGCAGTACTTC
TRBJ2-3 many NA TRBV20-1 CSAPITDTQYF TGCAGTGCGCCGATCACAGATACGCAGTATTTT
TRBJ1-1 many NA TRBV10-2 CASSVRGNTEAFF TGCGCCAGCAGTGTGAGGGGGAACACTGAAGCTTTCTTT
TRBJ2-1 many TRBD2 TRBV7-9 CASSAGGPHNEQFF TGTGCCAGCAGCGCGGGGGGGCCCCACAATGAGCAGTTCTTC
TRBJ2-3 few NA TRBV12-3/TRBV12-4 CASSLVSATQYF TGTGCCAGCAGTTTAGTCTCAGCTACGCAGTATTTT
TRBJ2-7 few TRBD1 TRBV29-1 CSVRTGGDYEQYF TGCAGCGTTCGGACAGGGGGCGACTACGAGCAGTACTTC
TRBJ2-1 many TRBD1 TRBV4-1 CASSPRTGYNEQFF TGCGCCAGCAGCCCACGGACAGGTTACAATGAGCAGTTCTTC
TRBJ2-7 NA TRBD2 TRBV20-1 CSAAGGPAVSYEQYF TGCAGTGCTGCGGGAGGGCCCGCGGTGTCCTACGAGCAGTACTTC
TRBJ2-3 few NA TRBV20-1 CSASWADTQYF TGCAGTGCCTCGTGGGCAGATACGCAGTATTTT
TRBJ2-3 many NA TRBV5-1 CASSLEDFGGPFRVNTDTQYF TGCGCCAGCAGCCTAGAGGATTTTGGGGGTCCATTCCGTGTCAACACAGATACGCAGTATTTT
TRBJ2-1 many TRBD2 TRBV6-6 CASSSREGGREAEQFF TGTGCCAGCAGTTCCCGGGAAGGCGGGAGGGAGGCTGAGCAGTTCTTC
TRBJ2-3 many NA TRBV7-9 CASSLPPGTDTQYF TGTGCCAGCAGCTTACCACCGGGGACAGATACGCAGTATTTT
TRBJ2-5 few NA TRBV19 CASSIVRQETQYF TGTGCCAGTAGTATAGTTCGGCAAGAGACCCAGTACTTC
TRBJ1-2 many TRBD1 TRBV2 CATKGGQGPSGYTF TGTGCCACTAAAGGGGGACAGGGGCCGTCTGGCTACACCTTC
TRBJ2-7 many NA TRBV18 CASSSNPSYEQYF TGTGCCAGCTCTTCGAACCCCTCCTACGAGCAGTACTTC
TRBJ2-4 NA TRBD2 TRBV5-1 CASSLFGGRENIQYF TGCGCCAGCAGCTTGTTTGGCGGGAGGGAAAACATTCAGTACTTC
TRBJ2-1 many NA TRBV6-5 CASSTGPLPPYNEQFF TGTGCCAGCAGCACGGGACCGCTCCCCCCCTACAATGAGCAGTTCTTC
TRBJ1-5 many NA TRBV24-1 CATSDSGQNNQPQHF TGTGCCACCAGTGACTCAGGACAGAACAATCAGCCCCAGCATTTT
TRBJ1-2 many TRBD1 TRBV29-1 CSAIDRGSLYGYTF TGCAGCGCTATTGACAGGGGATCCCTCTATGGCTACACCTTC
TRBJ1-2 many TRBD1 TRBV10-3 CAISPGQSQGYTF TGTGCCATCAGCCCGGGACAGAGTCAGGGCTACACCTTC
TRBJ1-1 many NA TRBV14 CASSLNRDTEAFF TGTGCCAGCAGCTTAAACCGGGACACTGAAGCTTTCTTT
TRBJ2-1 many TRBD2 TRBV11-2 CASSPPGLGGIYNEQFF TGTGCCAGCAGCCCGCCCGGGTTGGGAGGGATCTACAATGAGCAGTTCTTC
TRBJ2-3 many NA TRBV11-3 CASSWGGGDFTDTQYF TGTGCCAGCAGCTGGGGCGGCGGGGACTTCACAGATACGCAGTATTTT
TRBJ1-2 many NA TRBV25-1 CASSEGVRSNYGYTF TGTGCCAGCAGTGAAGGTGTCAGATCTAACTATGGCTACACCTTC
TRBJ2-3 NA NA TRBV27 CASSLAGVYTDTQYF TGTGCCAGCAGTTTAGCAGGGGTCTACACAGATACGCAGTATTTT